The 16 T cell receptor beta chains below come from one sample, sequenced in a study of T-cell reconstitution after alpha-beta-depleted transplantation in children. Unique molecular identifiers tagged the TCRbeta library. TCRdb reprocessed the PCR reads via MiXCR and lists one record per CDR3 protein. The sample yields approximately 230,000 distinct CDR3 sequences, around 25% seen once. The sequencing used PBMCs, mostly from graft donor cells, collected 360 days after TCRalphabeta/CD19-depleted stem cell transplant. These receptors were taken from a female patient aged 2-9 years who had a stem cell transplant for congenital amegakaryocytic thrombocytopenia, so the T cells may come from the graft donor.

In this sample, this clonotype turned up a few times. This chain uses TRBV24-1 with TRBJ2-1; D remains ambiguous. The germline gives CDR1 KGHDR, CDR2 SFDVKD. The V gene lost 9 bases and the J gene lost 6 bases, with 14 bases spanning the gap. The CDR3 is made up of 13 amino acids. The CDR3 here is CATYSRGSNEQFF. DNA of the CDR3: TGTGCCACCTACTCCCGTGGCTCCAATGAGCAGTTCTTC.

Here the CDR3 reads CAISGGGRTYEQYF. DNA of the CDR3: TGTGCCATCAGTGGAGGGGGGAGAACCTACGAGCAGTACTTC. This chain uses TRBV10-3 with TRBJ2-7; D could derive from TRBD1 or TRBD2 (6 bases each). Germline CDR1 ENHRY, CDR2 SYGVKD. This CDR3 contains 14 residues. V gave up 4 bases and J gave up 2 bases, with 12 bases separating them.

The rearrangement links TRBV7-6 to TRBJ2-1; TRBD2 matches at 11 bases. This CDR3 comprises 16 residues. Trimming cost V 5 bases and J 6 bases; bases outside gene matches: 9. The germline V gene has CDR1 SGHVS and CDR2 FNYEAQ. The CDR3 DNA reads TGTGCCAGCAGCACCCATAGCGGGAGGGCCCCCAATGAGCAGTTCTTC. Protein: CASSTHSGRAPNEQFF.

This clonotype was counted a few times. V is TRBV27 and J is TRBJ1-2; TRBD1 is a possible D gene (6 bases). Trimming took off 0 bases at V and 4 bases at J, with 9 bases between the two ends. CDR3 length: 14 amino acids. Germline V gene sequence: CDR1 MNHEY, CDR2 SMNVEV (reference sequence). The CDR3 DNA reads as TGTGCCAGCAGTTTATCGTACAGGGCCTATGGCTACACCTTC. This gives the protein CASSLSYRAYGYTF.

The chain recombines TRBV27 with TRBJ1-4, with 7 bases matching TRBD1. CDR3 length equals 18 residues. Germline V gene sequence: CDR1 MNHEY, CDR2 SMNVEV (reference sequence). The ends lost 4 bases at V and 3 bases at J; junction bases unmatched: 14. The chain's CDR3 is CASSSLWQDRVANEKLFF. In DNA form, the CDR3 reads TGTGCCAGCAGTTCACTATGGCAAGACAGGGTCGCTAATGAAAAACTGTTTTTT.

In its sample, this clonotype was seen many times. The J gene is TRBJ1-5, the V gene TRBV28, with D possibly being TRBD1 (5 bases). V was clipped by 1 base and J by 6 bases, with 10 bases between them. There are 14 residues in the CDR3. The V gene's germline CDR1 is MDHEN and CDR2 SYDVKM. CDR3 loop: CASSLFGGGQPQHF. DNA of the CDR3: TGTGCCAGCAGTTTATTCGGGGGGGGTCAGCCCCAGCATTTT.

This clonotype was found a few times. The chain joins TRBV4-3 to TRBJ2-1; 10 bases agree with TRBD2. The germline gives CDR1 LGHNA, CDR2 YSLEER. This CDR3 has 17 residues. Trimming removed 0 bases from V and 2 bases from J; junction bases left unmatched: 4. This CDR3 is CASSQDRTSGTYNEQFF. CDR3 nucleotide sequence: TGCGCCAGCAGCCAAGATCGGACTAGCGGAACCTACAATGAGCAGTTCTTC.

V and J are TRBV20-1 and TRBJ2-1; D tentatively fits TRBD1 or TRBD2 (5 bases each). The CDR3 sequence is 16 residues long. CDR1 and CDR2 (germline): DFQATT, SNEGSKA (reference sequence). V was cut by 5 bases and J by 1 base, with 18 bases left in between. CDR3 region: CSASGHSALSYNEQFF. As DNA, the CDR3 is TGCAGTGCTTCGGGGCACAGTGCTTTATCCTACAATGAGCAGTTCTTC.

Only a few counts were recorded for this clonotype. The gene calls are TRBV6-1 and TRBJ2-2; D might be TRBD2 (7 bases). CDR1 is MNHNS, CDR2 SASEGT, per germline. This CDR3 spans 17 amino acids. The V end was cut by 7 bases, the J end by 4 bases, with 22 bases between. CDR3 DNA: TGTGCCAGCAACTTAGAGGGAGGGGGTAGGGGCACCGGGGAGCTGTTTTTT. Translating it yields CASNLEGGGRGTGELFF.

This chain connects TRBV7-2 to TRBJ1-5; 7 nucleotides match TRBD1. With V trimmed by 5 bases and J by 2 bases, 24 bases remained unmatched. CDR3 length: 21 residues. Per the germline V gene, CDR1 is SGHTA and CDR2 is FQGNSA. In nucleotides, the CDR3 is TGTGCCAGCAGCACCCACACAAACAGGGGATGGTATAGCGTTGGCAATCAGCCCCAGCATTTT. Translated: CASSTHTNRGWYSVGNQPQHF.

This clonotype was counted only a few times. The rearrangement joins TRBV7-9 to TRBJ2-7, with D tentatively TRBD1 (6 bases). Germline V gives CDR1 SEHNR, CDR2 FQNEAQ (reference sequence). With 2 bases removed from V and 2 bases from J, the gap between germline ends came to 10 bases. The CDR3 is made up of 14 amino acids. The CDR3 coding sequence is TGTGCCAGCAGCTTAACAGGGACGACCTACGAGCAGTACTTC. This codes for CASSLTGTTYEQYF.

This clonotype was seen more than once but under ten times. The chain is built from TRBV27 and TRBJ2-7; weak D call: TRBD2 (5 bases). The CDR3 length is 11 residues. The V gene lost 5 bases and the J gene lost 5 bases, with 7 bases spanning the gap. Per the germline V gene, CDR1 is MNHEY and CDR2 is SMNVEV (reference sequence). In nucleotides, the CDR3 is TGTGCCAGCAGTACCGGGAACGAGCAGTACTTC. It yields the protein CASSTGNEQYF.

The chain uses TRBV28 and TRBJ2-1; D call uncertain. Trimming shortened V by 6 bases and J by 2 bases, and 8 bases separated the two germline ends. The CDR3 runs to 13 residues. Germline CDR1 MDHEN, CDR2 SYDVKM. The CDR3 spells CASRKGAYNEQFF. CDR3 sequence (DNA): TGTGCCAGCAGGAAAGGTGCCTACAATGAGCAGTTCTTC. The whole variable domain, remainder taken from reference TRBV28 and TRBJ2-1, is DVKVTQSSRYLVKRTGEKVFLECVQDMDHENMFWYRQDPGLGLRLIYFSYDVKMKEKGDIPEGYSVSREKKERFSLILESASTNQTSMYLCASRKGAYNEQFFGPGTRLTVL.

The sample holds many counts of this clonotype. The chain employs TRBV2 and TRBJ2-1; D call uncertain. This CDR3 comprises 13 residues. V shed 6 bases and J shed 4 bases, with 10 bases lying between them. Germline V CDR1 and CDR2: SNHLY, FYNNEI. The DNA of the CDR3 is TGTGCCAGCAGATTACAGATTTACAATGAGCAGTTCTTC. Residues: CASRLQIYNEQFF.

This clonotype was observed a handful of times. CDR3 in DNA: TGCAGTGCTAGCGGGGGGGCCTGGGAGACCCAGTACTTC. It specifies CSASGGAWETQYF. The chain joins TRBV20-1 to TRBJ2-5; 8 nucleotides match TRBD2. From germline, CDR1 is DFQATT and CDR2 SNEGSKA (reference sequence). The CDR3 contains 13 residues. The J segment lost 5 bases and the V segment lost 3 bases, leaving 5 bases of the junction unmatched.

The V and J genes are TRBV12-3 or TRBV12-4 and TRBJ2-1, with 8 bases matching TRBD2. Trimming at V came to 6 bases and at J to 6 bases, leaving 10 bases not matched to a gene. This CDR3 contains 15 residues. CDR3 DNA sequence: TGTGCCAGCAGCTGGAGGCAGCGGGGGCTCAATGAGCAGTTCTTC. The encoded protein is CASSWRQRGLNEQFF.